The 2 T cell receptor beta chains below come from one sample, sequenced in a study of lymphopenia after photon versus proton radiotherapy. TCRdb's table, derived via immunoSEQ multiplex PCR, lists solely in-frame clones and lacks some. The table records around 31,000 clones, 89% of them present only once. Specimen: peripheral blood, collected from a patient treated with proton-based radiotherapy. All receptors come from a woman between 65 and 79 years old with pancreatic cancer. Some clones in this sample may be carry-over from other donors' samples.

J is TRBJ1-1 and V is TRBV18; D is uncertain. V dropped 5 bases and J dropped 3 bases, with 4 bases sitting between them. The CDR3 runs 11 residues. Germline-derived CDR1 and CDR2 are KGHSH and LQKENI. The CDR3 spells CASSLYTEAFF. CDR3 sequence (DNA): TGTGCCAGCTCATTGTACACTGAAGCTTTCTTT.

The V gene is TRBV7-9, the J gene TRBJ2-1; 9 bases line up with TRBD1. The junction had 5 bases not matched to a gene; V was cut back by 4 bases and J by 4 bases. Per germline, CDR1 SEHNR and CDR2 FQNEAQ (reference sequence). The CDR3 is 15 residues long. CDR3 sequence (DNA): TGTGCCAGCAGCTCTGGACAGGGGACATACAATGAGCAGTTCTTC. This sequence encodes CASSSGQGTYNEQFF.